These 21 T cell receptor beta chains were sequenced from one sample in a study of blood T cell repertoires in COVID-19. Profiled with immunoSEQ multiplex PCR; TCRdb holds only in-frame clones, not every one. The data show hundreds of thousands of clones, around 91% seen once. Sequenced: PBMCs or T cells enriched from blood (not recorded which). These receptors all stem from a woman between 18 and 30 years old with acute COVID-19.

The chain couples TRBV18 to TRBJ2-2, with 10 bases that match TRBD2. The length of the CDR3 is 18 residues. Trimming cost V 1 base and J 1 base; bases outside gene matches: 6. Germline CDR1 reads KGHSH; CDR2 reads LQKENI. CDR3 sequence: CASSPRTLAGENTGELFF. The CDR3 coding sequence is TGTGCCAGCTCACCACGGACTCTAGCGGGAGAGAACACCGGGGAGCTGTTTTTT. Filled out from reference TRBV18 and TRBJ2-2, the complete variable domain reads NAGVMQNPRHLVRRRGQEARLRCSPMKGHSHVYWYRQLPEEGLKFMVYLQKENIIDESGMPKERFSAEFPKEGPSILRIQQVVRGDSAAYFCASSPRTLAGENTGELFFGEGSRLTVL.

The chain has TRBV18 and TRBJ1-6, with 7 bases that match TRBD1. Unmatched junction bases numbered 6, after V lost 4 bases and J lost 6 bases. The CDR3 has 15 residues. The germline CDR1 and CDR2 sequences are KGHSH and LQKENI. The DNA for the CDR3 is TGTGCCAGCTCACGAAGGGACAGACTTAATTCACCCCTCCACTTT. It is translated as CASSRRDRLNSPLHF.

This chain joins TRBV11-2 and TRBJ1-5, with 9 positions matching TRBD1. Germline trimming cut 5 bases from V and 4 bases from J; bases unmatched to any gene: 6. CDR1 SGHAT and CDR2 FQNNGV come from the germline V gene. The CDR3 sequence is 15 residues long. CDR3 in DNA: TGTGCCAGCAGCCGGGGGGGGACAGGGAATCAGCCCCAGCATTTT. Translated, it gives CASSRGGTGNQPQHF.

The chain uses TRBV30 and TRBJ2-7, with a weak D call TRBD2 (5 bases). Germline V gives CDR1 GTSNPN, CDR2 SVGIG (reference sequence). This CDR3 has 17 amino acids. The ends were cut back, 1 base at V and 0 bases at J, with 19 bases in the middle. As DNA, the CDR3 is TGTGCCTGGAGTGACGGGATTGGGCGCACGGCCTCCTACGAGCAGTACTTC. The encoded protein is CAWSDGIGRTASYEQYF.

A note on this clone: An end of the junction does not agree with germline; a read error may underlie this. The chain joins TRBV3-1 (or the pseudogene TRBV3-2) to TRBJ2-3; D remains ambiguous. The germline gives CDR1 LGHDT, CDR2 YNNKEL (reference sequence). The CDR3 sequence is 12 residues long. This chain's CDR3 is CASSPSIDTQYF. The CDR3 coding sequence is TGTGCCAGCAGCCCGAGCATAGATACGCAGTATTTT.

V gene TRBV5-1 combines with J gene TRBJ2-1, with 15 positions matching TRBD2. The trim removed 3 bases at V and 6 bases at J, leaving 19 bases unmatched. The CDR3 is 21 amino acids. Germline CDR1 and CDR2: SGHRS and YFSETQ. CDR3 sequence reads: CASSYTGGGGLAGGLVNEQFF. The DNA of the CDR3 is TGCGCCAGCAGCTACACAGGGGGCGGTGGACTAGCGGGAGGGTTGGTCAATGAGCAGTTCTTC.

The genes are TRBV19 and TRBJ2-1; TRBD2 might be the D (6 bases). The V and J ends lost 3 bases and 10 bases respectively, with 16 bases between them. Germline CDR1 reads LNHDA; CDR2 reads SQIVND (reference sequence). The CDR3 consists of 14 residues. CDR3 loop: CASSMVGGVREQFF. The CDR3 coding sequence is TGTGCCAGTAGTATGGTGGGAGGCGTCCGAGAGCAGTTCTTC. The variable domain in full, with the rest retrieved from reference TRBV19 and TRBJ2-1, is DGGITQSPKYLFRKEGQNVTLSCEQNLNHDAMYWYRQDPGQGLRLIYYSQIVNDFQKGDIAEGYSVSREKKESFPLTVTSAQKNPTAFYLCASSMVGGVREQFFGPGTRLTVL.

The J gene is TRBJ2-5, the V gene TRBV19, with 8 bases identical to TRBD1. The germline CDR1 and CDR2 sequences are LNHDA and SQIVND (reference sequence). The CDR3 is 16 amino acids. Trimming took 0 bases from V and 4 from J; bases not matched to a gene: 7. The CDR3 here is CASSIDNQGARETQYF. CDR3 DNA: TGTGCCAGTAGTATAGATAATCAGGGGGCGCGAGAGACCCAGTACTTC.

The J gene is TRBJ1-5, the V gene TRBV30; possible D gene TRBD1, 5 bases. V was trimmed by 3 bases and J by 2 bases, leaving 8 bases between them. Germline values: CDR1 GTSNPN, CDR2 SVGIG (reference sequence). This CDR3 has 13 residues. The CDR3 region is CAWSRAGNQPQHF. The CDR3 bases are TGTGCCTGGAGCAGGGCAGGCAATCAGCCCCAGCATTTT. Drawing the rest from reference TRBV30 and TRBJ1-5, the complete variable domain is SQTIHQWPATLVQPVGSPLSLECTVEGTSNPNLYWYRQAAGRGLQLLFYSVGIGQISSEVPQNLSASRPQDRQFILSSKKLLLSDSGFYLCAWSRAGNQPQHFGDGTRLSIL.

The chain recombines TRBV18 with TRBJ1-5, with D perhaps TRBD1 (5 bases). The CDR3 extends over 13 amino acids. Deletions cut 2 bases from V and 7 bases from J, with 9 bases between. Germline V gives CDR1 KGHSH, CDR2 LQKENI. CDR3 in DNA: TGTGCCAGCTCACCAACCGGGGGACAGCCCCAGCATTTT. Amino acids: CASSPTGGQPQHF.

The chain has TRBV5-4 and TRBJ2-7; 7 positions match TRBD1. Trimming took 2 bases from V and 6 from J; bases not matched to a gene: 8. The CDR3 is 14 amino acids. Germline-derived CDR1 and CDR2 are SGHNT and YYREEE (reference sequence). The CDR3 nucleotides read TGTGCCAGCAGCTTTCCGGGACAGAGCGGCGAGCAGTACTTC. This gives the protein CASSFPGQSGEQYF.

The chain links TRBV7-2 to TRBJ1-6; 8 nucleotides align to TRBD1. Germline CDR1 SGHTA, CDR2 FQGNSA. Unmatched junction bases numbered 5, after V lost 5 bases and J lost 11 bases. The CDR3 runs to 13 residues. CDR3 loop: CASSGRQGPPLHF. In DNA, the CDR3 is TGTGCCAGCAGCGGTAGACAGGGGCCACCCCTCCACTTT.

The genes are TRBV7-9 and TRBJ2-2; unclear D gene. The CDR3 runs 16 residues. CDR1 and CDR2 (germline): SEHNR, FQNEAQ (reference sequence). V was pared by 6 bases and J by 1 base, with 15 bases between. CDR3 in amino acids: CASSFPLIGNTGELFF. The CDR3 nucleotides read TGTGCCAGCAGTTTCCCCCTGATCGGGAACACCGGGGAGCTGTTTTTT.

This chain joins TRBV5-5 and TRBJ1-2; tentatively, D is TRBD1 (5 bases). CDR1 is SGHKS, CDR2 YYEKEE, per germline (reference sequence). The V end lost 0 bases, the J end lost 2 bases, and 11 bases lay between the germline ends. The CDR3 contains 15 residues. The CDR3 spells CASSLATVGNYGYTF. For the CDR3, the DNA is TGTGCCAGCAGCTTGGCGACAGTAGGGAACTATGGCTACACCTTC.

The chain recombines TRBV5-6 with TRBJ1-2; D uncertain. There are 11 residues in the CDR3. The germline V and J ends were trimmed by 5 bases and 6 bases, with 8 bases remaining between them. Germline V gene data show CDR1 as SGHDT and CDR2 as YYEEEE. CDR3 residues: CASSTSNGYTF. As DNA, the CDR3 is TGTGCCAGCAGTACATCCAATGGCTACACCTTC.

J is TRBJ1-1 and V is TRBV24-1; 10 bases align to TRBD1. Germline values: CDR1 KGHDR, CDR2 SFDVKD. CDR3 length equals 13 residues. J gave up 4 bases and V 8 bases, and 3 bases lay outside the gene matches. In DNA form, the CDR3 reads TGTGCCACCAAGGGACAGGGGAGCACTGAAGCTTTCTTT. Its translation: CATKGQGSTEAFF.

This clone was detected a few times. This rearrangement joins TRBV7-2 to TRBJ1-5; no clear D gene. The CDR3 extends over 14 amino acids. The ends were cut back, 2 bases at V and 1 base at J, with 6 bases in the middle. Looked up from germline, CDR1 is SGHTA and CDR2 is FQGNSA. Here the CDR3 reads CASSLYSSNQPQHF. CDR3 nucleotide sequence: TGTGCCAGCAGCTTATACTCAAGCAATCAGCCCCAGCATTTT.

The rearrangement uses TRBV6-5 and TRBJ2-5; a weak D match, TRBD2 (5 bases). Germline V gives CDR1 MNHEY, CDR2 SVGAGI. CDR3 length: 14 residues. V lost 3 bases and J lost 5, with 13 bases in between. CDR3 DNA: TGTGCCAGCAGTTATTTTCGGTCGGGGGAGACCCAGTACTTC. It codes for CASSYFRSGETQYF.

The chain uses TRBV21-1 and TRBJ2-3; TRBD2 is the table's D call and was not checked against the DNA. TRBV21-1 is termed a pseudogene. CDR3 length: 16 amino acids. CDR3 bases: TGTGCCAGCAGACGACTAGCCCGGGAGGGGTTAGATACGCAGTATTTT. Translating gives CASRRLAREGLDTQYF.

This clone was seen once. This chain uses TRBV11-2 with TRBJ2-1, with 15 bases lining up with TRBD2. Germline CDR1 is SGHAT and CDR2 is FQNNGV. CDR3 length equals 16 residues. V trimming: 5 bases; J trimming: 8 bases; junction bases outside the gene matches: 7. Here the CDR3 reads CASSQGLAGGLDEQFF. CDR3 nucleotides: TGTGCCAGCAGCCAAGGACTAGCGGGAGGGCTCGATGAGCAGTTCTTC.

Only one count was recorded for this clone. The V and J genes are TRBV6-5 and TRBJ2-5, with 8 nucleotides matching TRBD2. Germline lookup yields CDR1 MNHEY and CDR2 SVGAGI. The CDR3 extends over 13 amino acids. Trimming took 6 bases from V and 4 from J; bases not matched to a gene: 4. Here the CDR3 reads CASSSLAGETQYF. CDR3 nucleotides: TGTGCCAGCAGCTCCCTAGCGGGAGAGACCCAGTACTTC.